This T cell receptor (beta chain) derives from a study of OX40 agonist ivuxolimab in advanced cancers. Study background: Dose-escalation patients had hepatocellular carcinoma, melanoma, renal cell or head and neck cancer.

The data were produced by immunoSEQ multiplex PCR, yet TCRdb's version contains in-frame clones alone and is incomplete. The sample records some 58,000 clones, around 93% being singletons. The table lists this clone with a count of one. Its antigen is undetermined. Overall study results and limits: Low clonal expansion, among the lowest seen, marked partial responders at 0.1-3.0 mg/kg. In a subset of nonresponders, normalized T-cell clonal expansion was also low.

With 5 bases clipped from V and 1 base from J, the junction kept 3 bases outside the gene matches. Per the germline V gene, CDR1 is GTSNPN and CDR2 is SVGIG (reference sequence). The CDR3 spans 14 residues. Sequencing was performed on CD4+ or CD8+ T cells sorted from blood, taken in a trial of the OX40 agonist ivuxolimab. This sequence was found in an adult with an advanced solid tumor such as melanoma, head and neck, liver or kidney cancer. The genes are TRBV30 and TRBJ2-7, with 12 positions matching TRBD1. CDR3: CAWGDRGLSYEQYF. DNA for the CDR3: TGTGCCTGGGGGGACAGGGGGCTTTCCTACGAGCAGTACTTC.